A selection of T cell receptor beta chains follows, all from one sample in a study of T cells in Graves' hyperthyroidism and ophthalmopathy. TCRdb ran MiXCR on the multiplex PCR reads and lists one entry per CDR3 protein. The table records a few hundred thousand distinct CDR3 sequences, 17% of them present only once. What was sequenced was blood. The receptors were gathered from a woman between 45 and 60 years old with Graves' hyperthyroidism. Each CDR3 is given with its conserved first and last residue. The order of the fields is D gene, J gene, V gene, clone size, CDR3 DNA, CDR3 protein. The D gene is left open where the match is weak. Clone size is stated in some rows and not others, as once, few, many or a class when expanded.

TRBD1 TRBJ2-3 TRBV10-3 - TGTGCCATCGGTGGGACAGGGAATTCAGATACGCAGTATTTT CAIGGTGNSDTQYF
TRBD2 TRBJ2-7 TRBV7-9 many TGTGCCAGCAGCTTAGTAGCGGGAGCAAGCGAGCAGTACTTC CASSLVAGASEQYF
TRBD2 TRBJ2-1 TRBV14 many TGTGCCAGCAGCCGTTCTAGCGGGAGAGTGAAGAATGAGCAGTTCTTC CASSRSSGRVKNEQFF
TRBD1 TRBJ2-6 TRBV13 - TGTGCCAGCAGCTGGACGCCGACAGGGACTGGGGCCAACGTCCTGACTTTC CASSWTPTGTGANVLTF
- TRBJ2-7 TRBV6-1 many TGTGCCAGCAAAAGTTCAGGGTTAGGAATCGGGGAGCAGTACTTC CASKSSGLGIGEQYF
TRBD2 TRBJ2-3 TRBV20-1 - TGCAGTGCTAGAAGCGGGGTTGGCACAGATACGCAGTATTTT CSARSGVGTDTQYF
- TRBJ1-2 TRBV6-1 - TGTGCCAGCAGCAGAGGGAACTATGGCTACACCTTC CASSRGNYGYTF
- TRBJ1-1 TRBV20-1 few TGCAGTGCTACCGAGTGGACCGAGTCCACTGAAGCTTTCTTT CSATEWTESTEAFF
- TRBJ2-3 TRBV28 many TGTGCCAGCAGTCGACAGGCATATACGCAGTATTTT CASSRQAYTQYF
- TRBJ1-5 TRBV6-1 few TGTGCCAGCAGTGAAGAAAGGGGGACCAATCAGCCCCAGCATTTT CASSEERGTNQPQHF
- TRBJ1-5 TRBV3-1 many TGTGCCAGCAGCCAAAGTCAGGGACGGCAGCCCCAGCATTTT CASSQSQGRQPQHF
TRBD1 TRBJ2-3 TRBV11-3 many TGTGCCAGCAGCTACAGGGGCGGAGGCACAGATACGCAGTATTTT CASSYRGGGTDTQYF
TRBD1 TRBJ1-5 TRBV20-1 - TGCAGTGCTAGTTCGGGACAGTTCTATAGCAATCAGCCCCAGCATTTT CSASSGQFYSNQPQHF
- TRBJ2-1 TRBV7-8 many TGTGCCAGCAACGGGGCCGTCCGGGGCAATGAGCAGTTCTTC CASNGAVRGNEQFF
- TRBJ1-2 TRBV27 - TGTGCCAGCAGTTTGAGGCATAACTATGGCTACACCTTC CASSLRHNYGYTF
- TRBJ1-2 TRBV6-1 - TGTGCCAGCGGTAGGGGACATAACTATGGCTACACCTTC CASGRGHNYGYTF